The next 7 T cell receptor beta chains were all read from a single sample in a study of T cell repertoires in cytomegalovirus infection. Their antigens remain unidentified. TCRdb itself ran the reads through MiXCR, one entry per CDR3 protein. Of some 99,000 distinct CDR3 sequences detected, around 28% appear once; the ten largest clones hold about 81%. Material: CD8+ T cells from cultured PBMCs, obtained from culture after CMV antigen stimulation. These receptors were taken from a human donor in good health (CMV status not recorded). Some clones in this sample may be carry-over from other donors' samples.

In its sample, this clonotype was seen a few times. The chain employs TRBV12-3 or TRBV12-4 and TRBJ1-1; possible D gene TRBD1, 6 bases. The CDR3 is 14 residues long. The V end was cut by 6 bases, the J end by 5 bases, with 16 bases between. This CDR3 is CASRGPGAKTEAFF. The DNA of the CDR3 is TGTGCCAGCAGAGGTCCGGGGGCGAAAACTGAAGCTTTCTTT.

V usage is TRBV29-1 and J usage is TRBJ1-1; D is perhaps TRBD1 (6 bases). The CDR3 covers 13 residues. Trimming shortened V by 4 bases and J by 8 bases, and 17 bases separated the two germline ends. Per the germline V gene, CDR1 is SQVTM and CDR2 is ANQGSEA. The CDR3 bases are TGCAGCGTTGTAACCGGGACACCGATAGAAGCTTTCTTT. It is translated as CSVVTGTPIEAFF. The variable domain in full, with the rest retrieved from reference TRBV29-1 and TRBJ1-1, is SAVISQKPSRDICQRGTSLTIQCQVDSQVTMMFWYRQQPGQSLTLIATANQGSEATYESGFVIDKFPISRPNLTFSTLTVSNMSPEDSSIYLCSVVTGTPIEAFFGQGTRLTVV.

This clonotype was seen ten or more times. The gene calls are TRBV7-9 and TRBJ1-1; TRBD1 might be the D (5 bases). CDR3 length equals 13 residues. Per the germline V gene, CDR1 is SEHNR and CDR2 is FQNEAQ (reference sequence). V was clipped by 4 bases and J by 6 bases, with 12 bases between them. This CDR3 reads CASSYSGTPEAFF. As DNA, the CDR3 is TGTGCCAGCAGCTACTCAGGGACCCCTGAAGCTTTCTTT.

J is TRBJ1-6 and V is TRBV19; 7 bases line up with TRBD1. There are 15 residues in the CDR3. The germline V gene has CDR1 LNHDA and CDR2 SQIVND (reference sequence). V shed 1 base and J 9 bases; nucleotides not matched to a gene: 6. The CDR3 sequence: CASSIVAGGRSPLHF. DNA of the CDR3: TGTGCCAGTAGTATAGTTGCAGGGGGACGTTCACCCCTCCACTTT.

This clonotype occurred a few times. The chain employs TRBV6-1 and TRBJ2-3, with 8 positions matching TRBD2. J was trimmed by 4 bases and V by 6 bases; bases with no gene match: 6. Germline V gene lookup returns CDR1 MNHNS and CDR2 SASEGT. This CDR3 has 14 residues. The CDR3, as DNA: TGTGCCAGCAGGGGGACTAGTCGGCCAGATACGCAGTATTTT. Its protein is CASRGTSRPDTQYF.

The table lists this clonotype with many counts. This chain joins TRBV6-5 and TRBJ1-5; D is unresolved. Trimming took 0 bases from V and 5 from J, leaving 11 bases between them. Looked up from germline, CDR1 is MNHEY and CDR2 is SVGAGI. The CDR3 runs to 15 residues. Here the CDR3 reads CASSYSEGSHQPQHF. The CDR3 bases are TGTGCCAGCAGTTACTCGGAGGGAAGCCATCAGCCCCAGCATTTT.

This chain links TRBV12-5 with TRBJ1-1; D is uncertain. CDR1 is LGHNT, CDR2 FRNRAP, per germline. The CDR3 sequence is 11 residues long. V was cut by 6 bases and J by 4 bases, with 6 bases left in between. The CDR3 sequence: CASGWGTEAFF. DNA of the CDR3: TGTGCTAGTGGCTGGGGCACTGAAGCTTTCTTT.